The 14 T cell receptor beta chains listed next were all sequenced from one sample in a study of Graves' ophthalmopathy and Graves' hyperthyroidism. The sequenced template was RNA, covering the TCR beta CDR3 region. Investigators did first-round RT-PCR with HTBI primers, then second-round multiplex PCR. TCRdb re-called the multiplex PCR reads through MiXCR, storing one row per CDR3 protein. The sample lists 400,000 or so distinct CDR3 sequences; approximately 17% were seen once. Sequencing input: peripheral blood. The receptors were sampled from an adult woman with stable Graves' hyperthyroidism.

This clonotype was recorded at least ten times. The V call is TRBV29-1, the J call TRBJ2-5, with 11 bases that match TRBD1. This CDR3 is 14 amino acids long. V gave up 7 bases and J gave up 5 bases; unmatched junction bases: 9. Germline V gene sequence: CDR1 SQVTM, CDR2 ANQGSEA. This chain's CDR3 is CSAFPDRGLETQYF. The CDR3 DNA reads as TGCAGCGCCTTTCCGGACAGGGGGCTGGAGACCCAGTACTTC. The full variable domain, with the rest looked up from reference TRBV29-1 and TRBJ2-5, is SAVISQKPSRDICQRGTSLTIQCQVDSQVTMMFWYRQQPGQSLTLIATANQGSEATYESGFVIDKFPISRPNLTFSTLTVSNMSPEDSSIYLCSAFPDRGLETQYFGPGTRLLVL.

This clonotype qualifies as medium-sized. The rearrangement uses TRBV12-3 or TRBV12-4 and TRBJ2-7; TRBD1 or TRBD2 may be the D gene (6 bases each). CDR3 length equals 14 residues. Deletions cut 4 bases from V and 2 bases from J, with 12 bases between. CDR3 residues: CASSYGGAAYEQYF. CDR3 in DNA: TGTGCCAGCAGTTACGGGGGCGCCGCCTACGAGCAGTACTTC.

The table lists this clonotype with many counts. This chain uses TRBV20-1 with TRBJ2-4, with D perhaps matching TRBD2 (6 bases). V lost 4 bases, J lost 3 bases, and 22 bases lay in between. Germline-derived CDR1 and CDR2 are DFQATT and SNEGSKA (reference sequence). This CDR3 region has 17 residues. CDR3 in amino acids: CSATPLAREDLKNIQYF. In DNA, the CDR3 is TGCAGTGCTACCCCTTTAGCGAGGGAGGATCTCAAAAACATTCAGTACTTC.

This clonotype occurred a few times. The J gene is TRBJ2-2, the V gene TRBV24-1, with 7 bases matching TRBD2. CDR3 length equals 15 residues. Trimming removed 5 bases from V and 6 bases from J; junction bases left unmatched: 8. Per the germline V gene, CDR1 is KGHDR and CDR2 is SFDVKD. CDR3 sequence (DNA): TGTGCCACCAGTGTCTCGCGGGCGGGGGCCGGGGAGCTGTTTTTT. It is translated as CATSVSRAGAGELFF.

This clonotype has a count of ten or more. CDR3: CSARPTRLAGDSRVTYEQYF. CDR3 bases: TGCAGTGCTAGACCCACCAGACTAGCGGGAGATTCTCGGGTGACGTACGAGCAGTACTTC. The gene calls are TRBV20-1 and TRBJ2-7; the match to TRBD2 covers 12 bases. This CDR3 is 20 amino acids long. The junction had 21 bases not matched to a gene; V was cut back by 2 bases and J by 4 bases. Germline-derived CDR1 and CDR2 are DFQATT and SNEGSKA (reference sequence).

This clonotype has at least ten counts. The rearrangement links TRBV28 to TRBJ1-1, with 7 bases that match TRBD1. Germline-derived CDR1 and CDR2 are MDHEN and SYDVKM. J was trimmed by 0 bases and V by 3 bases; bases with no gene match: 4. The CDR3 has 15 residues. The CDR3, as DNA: TGTGCCAGCAGTTTGTACAGGGGAATGAACACTGAAGCTTTCTTT. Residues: CASSLYRGMNTEAFF.

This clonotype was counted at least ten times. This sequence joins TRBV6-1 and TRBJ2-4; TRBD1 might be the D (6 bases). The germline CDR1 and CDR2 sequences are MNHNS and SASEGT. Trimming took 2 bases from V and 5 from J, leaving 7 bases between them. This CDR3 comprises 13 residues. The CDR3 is CASSEPGENIQYF. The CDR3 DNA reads TGTGCCAGCAGTGAACCAGGGGAAAACATTCAGTACTTC.

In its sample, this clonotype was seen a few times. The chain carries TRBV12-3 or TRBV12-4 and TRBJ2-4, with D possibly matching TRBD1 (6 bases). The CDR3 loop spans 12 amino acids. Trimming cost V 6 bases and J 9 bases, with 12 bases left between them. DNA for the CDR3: TGTGCCAGCAGAGACAGGATAGGCATTCAGTACTTC. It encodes CASRDRIGIQYF.

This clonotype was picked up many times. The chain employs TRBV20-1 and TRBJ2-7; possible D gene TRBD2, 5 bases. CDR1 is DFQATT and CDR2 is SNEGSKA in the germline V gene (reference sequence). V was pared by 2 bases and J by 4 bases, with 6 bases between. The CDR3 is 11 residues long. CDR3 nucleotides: TGCAGTGCTAGAAGGGAGTACGAGCAGTACTTC. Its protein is CSARREYEQYF.

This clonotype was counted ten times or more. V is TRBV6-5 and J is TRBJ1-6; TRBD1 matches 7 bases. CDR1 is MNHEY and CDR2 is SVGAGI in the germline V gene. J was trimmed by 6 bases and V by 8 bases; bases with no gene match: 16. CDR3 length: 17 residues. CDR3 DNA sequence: TGTGCCAGCCAATCCAAGGACAGGTTCCGCGGTAATTCACCCCTCCACTTT. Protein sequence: CASQSKDRFRGNSPLHF.

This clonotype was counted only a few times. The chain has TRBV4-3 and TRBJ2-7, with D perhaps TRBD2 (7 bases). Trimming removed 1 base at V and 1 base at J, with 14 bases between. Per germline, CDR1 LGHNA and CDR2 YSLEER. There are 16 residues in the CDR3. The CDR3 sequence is CASSQGLGGLSYEQYF. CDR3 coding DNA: TGCGCCAGCAGCCAAGGCCTCGGGGGGCTATCCTACGAGCAGTACTTC.

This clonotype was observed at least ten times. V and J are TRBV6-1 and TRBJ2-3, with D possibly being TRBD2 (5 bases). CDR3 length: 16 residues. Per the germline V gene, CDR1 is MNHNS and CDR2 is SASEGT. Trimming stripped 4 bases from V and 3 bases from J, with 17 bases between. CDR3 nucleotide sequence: TGTGCCAGCAGTGTCATACCCTTGACTACAACAGATACGCAGTATTTT. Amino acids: CASSVIPLTTTDTQYF.

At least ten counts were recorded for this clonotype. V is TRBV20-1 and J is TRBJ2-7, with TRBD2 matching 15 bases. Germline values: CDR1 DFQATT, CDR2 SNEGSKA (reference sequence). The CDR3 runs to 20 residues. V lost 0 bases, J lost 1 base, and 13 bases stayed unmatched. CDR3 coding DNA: TGCAGTGCTAGAGAACAGATGGGACTAGCGGGAGGCGGAGGGTCCTACGAGCAGTACTTC. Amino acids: CSAREQMGLAGGGGSYEQYF.

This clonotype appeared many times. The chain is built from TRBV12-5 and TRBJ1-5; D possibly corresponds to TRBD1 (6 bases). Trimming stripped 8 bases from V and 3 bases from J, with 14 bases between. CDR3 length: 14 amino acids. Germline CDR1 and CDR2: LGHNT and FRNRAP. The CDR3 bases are TGTGCTAGTCAGGCGGGGGCCCTCAATCAGCCCCAGCATTTT. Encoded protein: CASQAGALNQPQHF.